Here is one T cell receptor (beta chain) with its context. The source of the sample is a study of blood T cell repertoires in COVID-19. Germline V lookup: CDR1 WSHSY, CDR2 SAAADI. The CDR3 consists of 18 residues. V was shortened by 6 bases and J by 0 bases, with 20 bases between the two germline ends. TCRdb's table, derived via immunoSEQ multiplex PCR, lists solely in-frame clones and lacks some. The sample contains over 150,000 clones, around 80% of which appear only once. The sample consisted of peripheral blood. This clonotype was obtained from a human donor in a cohort sampled during active COVID-19. The rearrangement links TRBV10-2 to TRBJ2-2; possibly TRBD1 for D (5 bases). In DNA, the CDR3 is TGCGCCAGCAGGGGGCGAAGGCGGCTAAACGCGAACACCGGGGAGCTGTTTTTT. Encoded protein: CASRGRRRLNANTGELFF.